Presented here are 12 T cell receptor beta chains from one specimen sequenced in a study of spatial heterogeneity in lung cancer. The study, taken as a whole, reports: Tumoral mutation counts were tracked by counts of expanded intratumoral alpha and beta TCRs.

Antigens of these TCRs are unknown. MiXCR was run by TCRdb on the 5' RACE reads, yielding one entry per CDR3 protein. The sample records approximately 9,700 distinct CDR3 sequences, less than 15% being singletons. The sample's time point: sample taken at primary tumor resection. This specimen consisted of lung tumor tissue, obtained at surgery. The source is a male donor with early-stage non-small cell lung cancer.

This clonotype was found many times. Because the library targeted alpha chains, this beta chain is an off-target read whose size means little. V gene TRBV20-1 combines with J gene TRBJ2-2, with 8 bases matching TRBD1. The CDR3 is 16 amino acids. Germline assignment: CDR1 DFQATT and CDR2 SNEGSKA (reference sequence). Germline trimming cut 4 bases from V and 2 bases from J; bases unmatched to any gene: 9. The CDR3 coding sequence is TGCAGTGCTACTTACTCCGACAGGGGAAACACCGGGGAGCTGTTTTTT. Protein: CSATYSDRGNTGELFF.

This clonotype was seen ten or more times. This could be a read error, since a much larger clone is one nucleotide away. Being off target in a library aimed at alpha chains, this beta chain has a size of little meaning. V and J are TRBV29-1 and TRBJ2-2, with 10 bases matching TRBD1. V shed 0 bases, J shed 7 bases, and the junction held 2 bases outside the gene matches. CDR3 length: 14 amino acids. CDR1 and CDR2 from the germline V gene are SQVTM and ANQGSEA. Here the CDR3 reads CSVEDGQGGGELFF. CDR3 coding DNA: TGCAGCGTTGAAGATGGACAGGGGGGCGGGGAGCTGTTTTTT.

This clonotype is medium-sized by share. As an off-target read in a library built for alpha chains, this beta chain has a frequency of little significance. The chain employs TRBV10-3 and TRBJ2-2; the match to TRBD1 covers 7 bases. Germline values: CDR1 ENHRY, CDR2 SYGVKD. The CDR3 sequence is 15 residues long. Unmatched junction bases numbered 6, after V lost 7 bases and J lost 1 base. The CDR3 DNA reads TGTGCCATCAACCTGGGACAGCAGAACACCGGGGAGCTGTTTTTT. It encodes CAINLGQQNTGELFF.

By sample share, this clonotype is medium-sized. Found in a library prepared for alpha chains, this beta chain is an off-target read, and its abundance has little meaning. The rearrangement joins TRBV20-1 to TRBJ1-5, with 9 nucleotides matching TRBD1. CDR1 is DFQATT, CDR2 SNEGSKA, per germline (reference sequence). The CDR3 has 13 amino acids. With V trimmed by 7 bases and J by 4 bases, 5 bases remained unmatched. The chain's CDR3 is CSVGQGVNQPQHF. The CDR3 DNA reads TGCAGTGTGGGACAGGGCGTGAATCAGCCCCAGCATTTT.

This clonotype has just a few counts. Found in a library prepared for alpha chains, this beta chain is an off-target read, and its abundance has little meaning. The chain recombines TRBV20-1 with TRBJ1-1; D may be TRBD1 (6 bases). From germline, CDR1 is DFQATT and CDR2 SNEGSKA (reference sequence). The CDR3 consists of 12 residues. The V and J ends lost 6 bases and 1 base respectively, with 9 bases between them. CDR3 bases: TGCAGTGCCCTGGACAGGAACACTGAAGCTTTCTTT. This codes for CSALDRNTEAFF.

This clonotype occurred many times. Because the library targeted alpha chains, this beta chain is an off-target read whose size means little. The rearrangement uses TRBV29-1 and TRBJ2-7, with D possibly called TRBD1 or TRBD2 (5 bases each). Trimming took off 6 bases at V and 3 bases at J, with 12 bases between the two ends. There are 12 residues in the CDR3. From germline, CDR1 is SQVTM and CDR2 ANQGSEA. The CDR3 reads CSVGEGRYEQYF. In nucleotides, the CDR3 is TGCAGCGTGGGGGAAGGTCGCTACGAGCAGTACTTC.

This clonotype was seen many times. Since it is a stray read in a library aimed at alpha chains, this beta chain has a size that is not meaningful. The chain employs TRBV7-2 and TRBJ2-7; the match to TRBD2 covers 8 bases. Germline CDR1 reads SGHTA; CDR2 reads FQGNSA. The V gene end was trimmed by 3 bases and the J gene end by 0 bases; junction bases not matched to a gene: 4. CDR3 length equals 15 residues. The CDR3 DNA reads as TGTGCCAGCAGCTTTAGCGGGGCTAGCTCCTACGAGCAGTACTTC. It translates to CASSFSGASSYEQYF.

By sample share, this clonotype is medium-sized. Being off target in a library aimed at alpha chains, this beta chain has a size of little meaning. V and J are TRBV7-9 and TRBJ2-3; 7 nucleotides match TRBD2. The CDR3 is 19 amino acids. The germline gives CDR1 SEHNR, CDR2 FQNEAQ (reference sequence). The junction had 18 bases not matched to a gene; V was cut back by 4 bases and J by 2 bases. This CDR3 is CASSSHFGLEGFNTDTQYF. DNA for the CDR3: TGTGCCAGCAGCTCCCACTTCGGACTAGAGGGTTTTAACACAGATACGCAGTATTTT.

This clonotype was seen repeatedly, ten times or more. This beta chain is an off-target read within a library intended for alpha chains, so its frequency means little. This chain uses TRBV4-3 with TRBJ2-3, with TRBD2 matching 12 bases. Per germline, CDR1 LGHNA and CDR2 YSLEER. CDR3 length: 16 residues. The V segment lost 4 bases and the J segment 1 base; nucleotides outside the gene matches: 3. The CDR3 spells CASSRLAGAGTDTQYF. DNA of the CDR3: TGCGCCAGCAGCCGACTAGCGGGAGCGGGCACAGATACGCAGTATTTT.

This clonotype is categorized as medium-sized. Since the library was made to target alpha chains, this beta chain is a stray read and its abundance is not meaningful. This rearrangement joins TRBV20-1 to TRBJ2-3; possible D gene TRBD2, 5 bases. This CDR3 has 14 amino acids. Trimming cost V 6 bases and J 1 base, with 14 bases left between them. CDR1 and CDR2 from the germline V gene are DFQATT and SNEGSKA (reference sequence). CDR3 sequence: CSATSYGGTDTQYF. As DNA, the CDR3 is TGCAGTGCCACCTCCTACGGGGGCACAGATACGCAGTATTTT.

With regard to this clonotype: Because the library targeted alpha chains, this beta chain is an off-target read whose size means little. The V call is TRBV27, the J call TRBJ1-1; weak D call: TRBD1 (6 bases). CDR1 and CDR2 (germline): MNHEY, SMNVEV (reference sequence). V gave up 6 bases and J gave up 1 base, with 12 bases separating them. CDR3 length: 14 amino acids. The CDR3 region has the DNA TGTGCCAGCAGCCCTGGGACACCGAACACTGAAGCTTTCTTT. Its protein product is CASSPGTPNTEAFF.

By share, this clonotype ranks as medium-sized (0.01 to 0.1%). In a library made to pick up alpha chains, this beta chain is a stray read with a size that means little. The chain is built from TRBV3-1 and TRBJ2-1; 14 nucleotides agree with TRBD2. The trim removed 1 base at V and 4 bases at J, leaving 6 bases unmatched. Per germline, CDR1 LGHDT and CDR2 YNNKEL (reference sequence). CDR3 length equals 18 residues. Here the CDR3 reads CASSQGVTSGRAYNEQFF. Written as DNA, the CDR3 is TGTGCCAGCAGCCAAGGCGTGACTAGCGGGAGGGCTTACAATGAGCAGTTCTTC.